This T cell receptor (beta chain) appears in the sequencing data of a study of preoperative IRX-2 immunotherapy in early breast cancer. Germline V gives CDR1 MDHEN, CDR2 SYDVKM. Trimming took 7 bases from V and 3 from J, leaving 18 bases between them. The CDR3 contains 16 residues. Generated by immunoSEQ multiplex PCR, the TCRdb table keeps only in-frame clones and is missing some. Among around 28,000 clones listed, about four fifths were seen once. Treatment of the sample: preoperative locoregional IRX-2 cytokine immunotherapy. Preoperative locoregional IRX-2 cytokine immunotherapy was tested in the phase Ib source study.

This rearrangement joins TRBV28 to TRBJ2-2; D is perhaps TRBD2 (6 bases). The sample here was lymph node tissue, taken before IRX-2 immunotherapy. The clonotype originates from a human donor with breast cancer. DNA of the CDR3: TGTGCCAGCACCCGACTTGGACTAAGCGACACCGGGGAGCTGTTTTTT. Its translation is CASTRLGLSDTGELFF.